This T cell receptor beta chain was recorded in a study of T cell responses to AZD1222 COVID-19 vaccine. General study points: At study baseline, merely six AZD1222 recipients were seropositive.

After removal of 5 bases from V and 4 bases from J, the junction contained 8 bases not matched to a gene. This CDR3 is 15 amino acids long. Germline CDR1 is MNHEY and CDR2 is SMNVEV (reference sequence). Profiled with immunoSEQ multiplex PCR; TCRdb holds only in-frame clones, not every one. The repertoire includes some 140,000 clones, roughly 90% of them detected once, and more than 5.5% sits in the top ten. A word on this clone: The antigen is unknown.

This receptor was identified in an adult in good health. The V call is TRBV27, the J call TRBJ2-1; 7 bases are a match to TRBD2. Source: peripheral blood, taken on day 0 of AZD1222 vaccination. CDR3 in amino acids: CASSAWEGGYNEQFF. The CDR3 bases are TGTGCCAGCAGTGCCTGGGAGGGCGGGTACAATGAGCAGTTCTTC.